The 13 T cell receptor beta chains in this list originate from one sample, sequenced in a study of Graves' ophthalmopathy and Graves' hyperthyroidism. The authors amplified TCR beta CDR3 regions, and they did so from RNA transcripts for repertoire sequencing. RT-PCR in the first round used HTBI primers; a second-round multiplex PCR followed. TCRdb redid the calling of the multiplex PCR reads with MiXCR, one entry per CDR3 protein. Of under 400,000 distinct CDR3 sequences in the sample, 15% to 20% were seen once. Sequenced input: peripheral blood. The receptors derive from an adult man with Graves' ophthalmopathy.

Ten or more counts support this clonotype. This chain connects TRBV12-3 or TRBV12-4 to TRBJ1-5; TRBD1 aligns across 7 bases. V dropped 6 bases and J dropped 5; count of bases not matched to a gene: 7. The CDR3 contains 14 residues. CDR3 in amino acids: CASRVDRDYQPQHF. The CDR3 DNA reads TGTGCCAGCAGGGTAGACAGGGACTATCAGCCCCAGCATTTT.

Many counts were recorded for this clonotype. This rearrangement joins TRBV11-2 to TRBJ2-5; no reliable D call. Trimming took 1 base from V and 5 from J, leaving 14 bases between them. There are 15 residues in the CDR3. CDR1 is SGHAT and CDR2 is FQNNGV in the germline V gene. The CDR3 coding sequence is TGTGCCAGCAGCTTAGGTGGGCAGATCGGGGAGACCCAGTACTTC. Its protein is CASSLGGQIGETQYF.

This clonotype was observed many times. The V gene is TRBV9, the J gene TRBJ2-2; 8 positions match TRBD1. Germline values: CDR1 SGDLS, CDR2 YYNGEE. The J segment lost 2 bases and the V segment lost 2 bases, leaving 2 bases of the junction unmatched. The length of the CDR3 is 15 residues. The CDR3: CASSVSGGNTGELFF. CDR3 bases: TGTGCCAGCAGCGTCTCAGGGGGCAACACCGGGGAGCTGTTTTTT.

This clonotype has ten or more counts. V gene TRBV3-1 combines with J gene TRBJ1-1, with 8 bases identical to TRBD1. V trimming: 3 bases; J trimming: 4 bases; junction bases outside the gene matches: 7. The CDR3 is 15 residues long. Germline V CDR1 and CDR2: LGHDT, YNNKEL (reference sequence). The CDR3 here is CASSHRQGARTEAFF. CDR3 nucleotide sequence: TGTGCCAGCAGCCATCGGCAGGGGGCGCGCACTGAAGCTTTCTTT.

This clonotype was seen at least ten times. The CDR3 reads CSARPYKATGLALVETQYF. CDR3 in DNA: TGCAGTGCTAGACCATATAAGGCGACGGGACTAGCGTTAGTCGAGACCCAGTACTTC. The chain couples TRBV20-1 to TRBJ2-5; 10 bases are shared with TRBD2. V lost 2 bases and J lost 5; bases outside the gene matches: 20. CDR3 length equals 19 residues. Germline-derived CDR1 and CDR2 are DFQATT and SNEGSKA (reference sequence).

The V call is TRBV6-1, the J call TRBJ2-7; 8 bases fit TRBD2. Germline lookup yields CDR1 MNHNS and CDR2 SASEGT. V shed 6 bases, J shed 2 bases, and the junction held 9 bases outside the gene matches. This CDR3 contains 15 residues. The CDR3 loop reads CASSRIAGNTYEQYF. CDR3 nucleotide sequence: TGTGCCAGCAGCAGGATAGCGGGGAATACCTACGAGCAGTACTTC.

This clonotype was counted at least ten times. The CDR3 nucleotides read TGTGCCAGCAGTGAAAGGACAGGGTTCTATGGCTACACCTTC. This codes for CASSERTGFYGYTF. This chain links TRBV2 with TRBJ1-2; 8 bases map to TRBD1. The CDR3 consists of 14 residues. Per the germline V gene, CDR1 is SNHLY and CDR2 is FYNNEI. Trimming removed 2 bases from V and 4 bases from J; junction bases left unmatched: 3.

This clonotype was picked up many times. This chain links TRBV20-1 with TRBJ2-4; D unclear. Deletions cut 1 base from V and 0 bases from J, with 7 bases between. In germline, CDR1 is DFQATT, CDR2 SNEGSKA (reference sequence). The CDR3 is 14 amino acids. Written as DNA, the CDR3 is TGCAGTGCTAGAGTCCCAAGAGCCAAAAACATTCAGTACTTC. It specifies CSARVPRAKNIQYF.

The sample holds many counts of this clonotype. V is TRBV20-1 and J is TRBJ2-4; TRBD1 aligns across 9 bases. The CDR3 loop spans 13 amino acids. CDR1 DFQATT and CDR2 SNEGSKA come from the germline V gene (reference sequence). Trimming cost V 6 bases and J 7 bases; bases outside gene matches: 7. CDR3: CSARDRAVNIQYF. Here the CDR3 DNA reads TGCAGTGCAAGGGACAGGGCGGTCAACATTCAGTACTTC.

Many counts were recorded for this clonotype. CDR3: CASSSRNFSYEQYF. For the CDR3, the DNA is TGTGCCAGTAGTAGCAGGAACTTCTCCTACGAGCAGTACTTC. This sequence joins TRBV19 and TRBJ2-7; the D is unclear. V was trimmed by 4 bases and J by 0 bases, leaving 10 bases between them. CDR3 length equals 14 residues. The germline gives CDR1 LNHDA, CDR2 SQIVND (reference sequence).

This clonotype was counted ten times or more. The chain couples TRBV30 to TRBJ1-2; D perhaps matches TRBD1 (5 bases). The CDR3 totals 14 residues. The germline V gene encodes CDR1 GTSNPN and CDR2 SVGIG (reference sequence). Trimming removed 0 bases from V and 4 bases from J, with 12 bases in between. CDR3 DNA sequence: TGTGCCTGGAGTGTCTTGGGAAGGGGCTATGGCTACACCTTC. Amino acid sequence: CAWSVLGRGYGYTF.

The sample holds many counts of this clonotype. This chain links TRBV9 with TRBJ2-7; TRBD1 agrees at 9 bases. The trim removed 4 bases at V and 5 bases at J, leaving 7 bases unmatched. This CDR3 spans 14 amino acids. CDR1 is SGDLS, CDR2 YYNGEE, per germline. The CDR3 DNA sequence: TGTGCCAGCAGCCCTCGGGGACAGGGCGACGAGCAGTACTTC. Its translation: CASSPRGQGDEQYF. The variable domain in full, with the rest retrieved from reference TRBV9 and TRBJ2-7, is DSGVTQTPKHLITATGQRVTLRCSPRSGDLSVYWYQQSLDQGLQFLIQYYNGEERAKGNILERFSAQQFPDLHSELNLSSLELGDSALYFCASSPRGQGDEQYFGPGTRLTVT.

On this clonotype itself: This sequence may be a read error, since a much larger clone differs from it by one base. The V and J genes are TRBV3-1 and TRBJ1-1, with D unclear. Trimming stripped 3 bases from V and 5 bases from J, with 10 bases between. CDR1 is LGHDT and CDR2 is YNNKEL in the germline V gene (reference sequence). The CDR3 loop spans 13 amino acids. The CDR3 DNA reads TGTGCCAGCAGCCACATGTGGGATACTGAAGCTTTCTTT. Its translation: CASSHMWDTEAFF.